The rows below give T cell receptor beta chains drawn from one sample of a study of T cell repertoires in cytomegalovirus infection. MiXCR, applied by TCRdb to the reads, yields one record per CDR3 protein. The data show some 130,000 distinct CDR3 sequences, 20% to 30% seen once. No antigens are known for them. The specimen sequenced was PBMCs, sequenced either directly or after in vitro stimulation (not recorded which). These TCRs come from a human donor in good health (CMV status not recorded). Some clones in this sample may be carry-over from other donors' samples. The CDR3 runs from the conserved cysteine through the conserved F or W. A D gene is named only where the DNA matches it firmly. Rows give clone size only sometimes, using once, few, many, or a class for an expanded clone.

D	size	V	J	CDR3	DNA
TRBD2	.	TRBV7-3	TRBJ2-1	CASSLLSTSGAHEQFF	TGTGCCAGCAGCTTACTCTCGACTAGCGGGGCCCATGAGCAGTTCTTC
.	few	TRBV27	TRBJ1-2	CASSLSAPSLDGYTF	TGTGCCAGCAGTTTATCGGCCCCGTCCCTCGATGGCTACACCTTC
.	few	TRBV19	TRBJ1-1	CASSISQPNTEAFF	TGTGCCAGTAGTATCTCACAGCCGAACACTGAAGCTTTCTTT
.	.	TRBV4-3	TRBJ1-2	CASSQDDRGVYGYTF	TGCGCCAGCAGCCAAGATGATAGAGGGGTTTATGGCTACACCTTC
.	many	TRBV15	TRBJ1-1	CATSRDRARGPTEAFF	TGTGCCACCAGCAGAGATAGGGCCAGAGGTCCCACTGAAGCTTTCTTT
TRBD1	few	TRBV29-1	TRBJ1-2	CSVAGTGYGYTF	TGCAGCGTTGCCGGGACAGGTTATGGCTACACCTTC
.	.	TRBV4-1	TRBJ1-1	CASSQHRVTEAFF	TGCGCCAGCAGCCAGCACAGGGTCACTGAAGCTTTCTTT
.	many	TRBV7-3	TRBJ2-2	CASSPNMMGGNTGELFF	TGTGCCAGCAGCCCGAATATGATGGGGGGTAACACCGGGGAGCTGTTTTTT
TRBD1	.	TRBV2	TRBJ2-1	CASSGDRQYLFF	TGTGCCAGCAGTGGGGACAGGCAGTACCTGTTCTTC
TRBD2	many	TRBV7-3	TRBJ2-1	CASSFAGVNNEQFF	TGTGCCAGCAGCTTTGCGGGAGTAAACAATGAGCAGTTCTTC
TRBD2	.	TRBV7-2	TRBJ2-1	CASSLPAGRGYNEQFF	TGTGCCAGCAGCTTACCCGCCGGGAGGGGGTACAATGAGCAGTTCTTC
.	many	TRBV4-3	TRBJ1-1	CASSQDSGTFYLGTEAFF	TGCGCCAGCAGCCAAGATTCCGGGACCTTTTATTTAGGCACTGAAGCTTTCTTT
.	many	TRBV7-2	TRBJ2-1	CASSATSRGQFF	TGTGCCAGCAGCGCCACCTCTCGCGGGCAGTTCTTC
.	.	TRBV7-2	TRBJ1-1	CASSFSGGNTEAFF	TGTGCCAGCAGCTTTTCCGGGGGGAACACTGAAGCTTTCTTT
.	.	TRBV12-3/TRBV12-4	TRBJ2-5	CASSGQTQETQYF	TGTGCCAGCAGCGGACAGACCCAAGAGACCCAGTACTTC
.	few	TRBV7-8	TRBJ2-7	CASSLGVRGEQYF	TGTGCCAGCAGCTTAGGGGTCCGTGGCGAGCAGTACTTC
TRBD1	.	TRBV12-3/TRBV12-4	TRBJ2-7	CASSLGIRGQGREQYF	TGTGCCAGCAGTTTAGGAATCAGGGGGCAAGGAAGGGAGCAGTACTTC
TRBD1	many	TRBV7-2	TRBJ2-7	CASRGQLSREQYF	TGTGCCAGCCGGGGACAGTTGTCCCGGGAGCAGTACTTC
.	.	TRBV4-1	TRBJ1-1	CASSPETVPSGAFF	TGCGCCAGCAGCCCTGAGACGGTCCCTTCTGGAGCTTTCTTT
TRBD1	.	TRBV5-1	TRBJ1-2	CASSLTGEEEGYTF	TGCGCCAGCAGCTTGACAGGGGAAGAAGAAGGCTACACCTTC
TRBD1	.	TRBV15	TRBJ2-7	CATSRGGFRDSPSYEQYF	TGTGCCACCAGCAGAGGTGGATTCCGGGACAGCCCCTCCTACGAGCAGTACTTC
.	.	TRBV15	TRBJ2-2	CATSRDRTANTGELFF	TGTGCCACCAGCAGAGATCGGACAGCCAACACCGGGGAGCTGTTTTTT
.	few	TRBV10-3	TRBJ2-7	CAISAEGGGEQYF	TGTGCCATCTCCGCGGAGGGAGGAGGGGAGCAGTACTTC
.	.	TRBV4-1	TRBJ2-1	CASSHPVRSDEQFF	TGCGCCAGCAGCCACCCGGTACGGTCCGATGAGCAGTTCTTC
TRBD2	.	TRBV28	TRBJ2-1	CASNKMGGPYNEQFF	TGTGCCAGCAACAAGATGGGAGGGCCGTACAATGAGCAGTTCTTC
.	.	TRBV30	TRBJ1-6	CAWNREYNSPLHF	TGTGCCTGGAATCGGGAGTATAATTCACCCCTCCACTTT
.	.	TRBV4-1	TRBJ1-2	CASSQDLLDPTRGAPGYTF	TGCGCCAGCAGCCAAGACCTTCTAGACCCTACCCGGGGAGCCCCTGGCTACACCTTC
TRBD1	.	TRBV27	TRBJ2-6	CASTRTGVGGANVLTF	TGTGCCAGCACTCGGACAGGGGTAGGTGGGGCCAACGTCCTGACTTTC
.	.	TRBV4-1	TRBJ2-7	CASSQAPMYEQYF	TGCGCCAGCAGCCAGGCTCCTATGTACGAGCAGTACTTC
TRBD2	many	TRBV7-2	TRBJ2-3	CASSLWSTSGDDTQYF	TGTGCCAGCAGCTTATGGTCGACTAGCGGGGACGATACGCAGTATTTT
.	.	TRBV5-1	TRBJ2-1	CASSLYGNYNEQFF	TGCGCCAGCAGCTTGTATGGGAACTACAATGAGCAGTTCTTC
TRBD2	many	TRBV7-2	TRBJ2-3	CASTPARAGGPTDTQYF	TGTGCCAGCACCCCAGCTCGGGCGGGAGGGCCCACAGATACGCAGTATTTT
.	.	TRBV30	TRBJ2-5	CAWSVGETQYF	TGTGCCTGGAGTGTTGGGGAGACCCAGTACTTC
TRBD2	many	TRBV12-3/TRBV12-4	TRBJ2-1	CASSVTSGSGDEQFF	TGTGCCAGCAGTGTGACTAGCGGGAGCGGGGATGAGCAGTTCTTC
.	few	TRBV2	TRBJ2-2	CASSEYRTGELFF	TGTGCCAGCAGTGAATATAGGACCGGGGAGCTGTTTTTT
TRBD1	many	TRBV28	TRBJ2-1	CASAGAGQGDNEQFF	TGTGCCAGCGCCGGGGCGGGACAGGGTGACAATGAGCAGTTCTTC
TRBD2	.	TRBV6-5	TRBJ2-5	CASSYGAGAGGPQETQYF	TGTGCCAGCAGTTACGGGGCTGGGGCGGGAGGGCCTCAAGAGACCCAGTACTTC
.	.	TRBV12-3/TRBV12-4	TRBJ2-5	CASSSLAEQETQYF	TGTGCCAGCAGCTCCTTAGCCGAACAAGAGACCCAGTACTTC
.	.	TRBV19	TRBJ1-3	CASSPTARNTIYF	TGTGCCAGTTCCCCTACCGCCCGGAACACCATATATTTT